This entry describes one T cell receptor (beta chain). The antigen is undetermined. CDR1 and CDR2 from the germline V gene are ENHRY and SYGVKD. Trimming cost V 5 bases and J 8 bases, with 7 bases left between them. The CDR3 consists of 12 residues. This specimen comes from a study of cytomegalovirus exposure and HLA in healthy donors. Points from the study as a whole: Analyzed later, most CMV-associated TCR beta chains appeared HLA-restricted.

The PCR used 60 Vbeta and 13 Jbeta primers. Data came from immunoSEQ multiplex PCR; TCRdb stores just in-frame clones and leaves some out. This table lists tens of thousands of clones. The chain has TRBV10-3 and TRBJ1-6; D is unresolved. The clonotype comes from a man in his fifties or sixties in good health and CMV-seronegative. Source material: PBMCs. In DNA form, the CDR3 reads TGTGCCATCAGTACAGTCGATTCACCCCTCCACTTT. It specifies CAISTVDSPLHF.